This entry describes one T cell receptor beta chain. The data are from a study of control samples from healthy donors and cancer patients. Germline V gene data show CDR1 as LGHNA and CDR2 as YNFKEQ. Trimming shortened V by 0 bases and J by 7 bases, and 10 bases separated the two germline ends. This CDR3 has 14 amino acids. The table came from immunoSEQ multiplex PCR; TCRdb's copy has only in-frame clones and leaves some out. This table holds about 130,000 clones, about 92% found once. V is TRBV4-2 and J is TRBJ2-1; D unclear. This TCR derives from a man aged 50-59 years with head and neck cancer. The sequenced sample was PBMCs. CDR3 nucleotide sequence: TGTGCCAGCAGCCAAGACCCGAATCAGAATGAGCAGTTCTTC. Translated, it gives CASSQDPNQNEQFF.